The 24 T cell receptor beta chains reported below all come from one sample, sequenced in a study of CD8 T cells in Susac syndrome. Reverse transcription of about 0.5 to 1 ug RNA used random hexamers. TCRdb re-called the immunoSEQ multiplex PCR reads through MiXCR, storing one row per CDR3 protein. Of 73,000 or so distinct CDR3 sequences detected, around 96% appear once; the ten largest clones hold about 0.38%. Sequencing was carried out using CD8+ T cells from PBMCs. These receptor sequences come from a human donor with multiple sclerosis.

This chain connects TRBV6-1 to TRBJ2-3; possibly TRBD2 for D (6 bases). The germline V gene encodes CDR1 MNHNS and CDR2 SASEGT. This CDR3 is 17 amino acids long. The ends were cut back, 6 bases at V and 2 bases at J, with 21 bases in the middle. Here the CDR3 DNA reads TGTGCCAGCAGGCCAGAGACTGGCGGGAAGGTCACAGATACGCAGTATTTT. Residues: CASRPETGGKVTDTQYF.

The rearrangement uses TRBV30 and TRBJ2-7, with 9 nucleotides matching TRBD1. The length of the CDR3 is 14 residues. CDR1 is GTSNPN and CDR2 is SVGIG in the germline V gene (reference sequence). V was clipped by 2 bases and J by 4 bases; unmatched bases: 6. CDR3 in DNA: TGTGCCTGGAGTCCTGGGACAGGGTTATACGAGCAGTACTTC. It yields the protein CAWSPGTGLYEQYF.

This rearrangement joins TRBV4-1 to TRBJ2-7; no definite D call. The V end lost 0 bases, the J end lost 1 base, and 13 bases lay between the germline ends. The CDR3 loop spans 16 amino acids. Germline CDR1 MGHRA, CDR2 YSYEKL. The DNA of the CDR3 is TGCGCCAGCAGCCAAGAATGGAACGCACAGTCCTACGAGCAGTACTTC. It is translated as CASSQEWNAQSYEQYF.

V gene TRBV29-1 combines with J gene TRBJ2-7, with unresolved D. In germline, CDR1 is SQVTM, CDR2 ANQGSEA. This CDR3 is built from 13 residues. V shed 4 bases and J shed 0 bases, with 10 bases lying between them. CDR3 region: CSVGDASSYEQYF. The CDR3, as DNA: TGCAGCGTTGGTGACGCTAGCTCCTACGAGCAGTACTTC.

V usage is TRBV5-1 and J usage is TRBJ1-1; D is ambiguous. The CDR3 has 15 amino acids. Trimming left V 2 bases short and J 0 bases short, with 11 bases between. Germline V gene lookup returns CDR1 SGHRS and CDR2 YFSETQ. The CDR3 spells CASSLLGRLNTEAFF. CDR3 bases: TGCGCCAGCAGCTTACTCGGACGGTTGAACACTGAAGCTTTCTTT.

This chain links TRBV7-6 with TRBJ1-1; 9 positions agree with TRBD1. This CDR3 is 17 amino acids long. V shed 0 bases, J shed 0 bases, and the junction held 5 bases outside the gene matches. Per germline, CDR1 SGHVS and CDR2 FNYEAQ. DNA for the CDR3: TGTGCCAGCAGCTTAGCCCGACAGGGGGATTTGAACACTGAAGCTTTCTTT. Translation: CASSLARQGDLNTEAFF.

The chain uses TRBV2 and TRBJ1-1; perhaps TRBD1 as D (6 bases). The CDR3 loop spans 14 amino acids. V lost 3 bases and J 3 bases, leaving 11 bases between the germline ends. Germline V lookup: CDR1 SNHLY, CDR2 FYNNEI. In DNA, the CDR3 is TGTGCCAGCAGTGATGTGGGGGCGGACACTGAAGCTTTCTTT. Encoded protein: CASSDVGADTEAFF.

The chain combines TRBV20-1 with TRBJ1-1; D is perhaps TRBD1 (6 bases). V dropped 4 bases and J dropped 7 bases, with 13 bases sitting between them. In germline, CDR1 is DFQATT, CDR2 SNEGSKA (reference sequence). CDR3 length: 12 residues. The CDR3 loop reads CSATSGTYEAFF. DNA for the CDR3: TGCAGTGCTACCAGCGGGACATATGAAGCTTTCTTT.

The chain uses TRBV6-5 and TRBJ2-3; a possible D gene is TRBD2 (6 bases). Per the germline V gene, CDR1 is MNHEY and CDR2 is SVGAGI. The CDR3 is 13 amino acids. V dropped 5 bases and J dropped 4 bases, with 10 bases sitting between them. In nucleotides, the CDR3 is TGTGCCAGCAGTATCACGGGGGCAGATACGCAGTATTTT. The encoded protein is CASSITGADTQYF.

The rearrangement joins TRBV19 to TRBJ2-7; D may be TRBD1 (6 bases). CDR3 length equals 14 residues. Germline V gene lookup returns CDR1 LNHDA and CDR2 SQIVND (reference sequence). V lost 5 bases, J lost 4 bases, and 15 bases lay in between. The CDR3 DNA is TGTGCCAGTAGTCTCGGACCAGGGGAGTACGAGCAGTACTTC. Its translation is CASSLGPGEYEQYF.

This clonotype was recorded only once. The chain uses TRBV9 and TRBJ2-1, with D unresolved. Trimming shortened V by 0 bases and J by 6 bases, and 10 bases separated the two germline ends. This CDR3 is built from 14 residues. Germline V gene sequence: CDR1 SGDLS, CDR2 YYNGEE. CDR3: CASSVVPSVNEQFF. CDR3 bases: TGTGCCAGCAGCGTAGTTCCTAGTGTCAATGAGCAGTTCTTC.

The CDR3 DNA is TGTGCCAGCAGCACCGAGCGGGGCCCGCTCTACGAGCAGTACTTC. Translated, it gives CASSTERGPLYEQYF. V usage is TRBV7-8 and J usage is TRBJ2-7; 7 bases agree with TRBD2. The CDR3 is 15 residues long. Germline loops: CDR1 SGHVS, CDR2 FQNEAQ. J was trimmed by 3 bases and V by 5 bases; bases with no gene match: 10.

This sequence joins TRBV6-6 and TRBJ2-1, with no clear D. CDR1 is MNHNY, CDR2 SVGAGI, per germline (reference sequence). Trimming cost V 4 bases and J 6 bases, with 4 bases left between them. The CDR3 is 11 residues long. The CDR3 here is CASSLPNEQFF. The CDR3 DNA reads TGTGCCAGCAGTTTGCCCAATGAGCAGTTCTTC.

This chain links TRBV30 with TRBJ1-1; the D is unclear. The CDR3 is 15 residues long. Trimming pared 0 bases from V and 0 bases from J, leaving 11 bases between. Germline V CDR1 and CDR2: GTSNPN, SVGIG (reference sequence). Here the CDR3 DNA reads TGTGCCTGGAGTGTAACCAGCGGTATGAACACTGAAGCTTTCTTT. This encodes CAWSVTSGMNTEAFF.

The V and J genes are TRBV5-1 and TRBJ2-7; TRBD2 matches at 7 bases. CDR1 is SGHRS and CDR2 is YFSETQ in the germline V gene. V dropped 3 bases and J dropped 2; count of bases not matched to a gene: 14. The CDR3 extends over 17 amino acids. The CDR3 loop is CASSSPEGSGVTYEQYF. The CDR3 DNA is TGCGCCAGCAGCTCTCCCGAGGGAAGCGGGGTAACCTACGAGCAGTACTTC.

The V and J genes are TRBV27 and TRBJ2-2, with 11 bases aligning to TRBD2. Germline CDR1 and CDR2: MNHEY and SMNVEV (reference sequence). The length of the CDR3 is 16 residues. V dropped 2 bases and J dropped 6; count of bases not matched to a gene: 5. Written as DNA, the CDR3 is TGTGCCAGCAGTTTAATAGCGGGAGGGCCGCCCGGGGAGCTGTTTTTT. It yields the protein CASSLIAGGPPGELFF.

The chain has TRBV7-9 and TRBJ2-7, with TRBD1 as a possible D gene (6 bases). The germline V and J ends were trimmed by 1 base and 4 bases, with 11 bases remaining between them. The germline CDR1 and CDR2 sequences are SEHNR and FQNEAQ (reference sequence). This CDR3 is built from 14 residues. The CDR3 DNA is TGTGCCAGCAGCTTAGGGGACACCTTTTACGAGCAGTACTTC. Residues: CASSLGDTFYEQYF.

The chain couples TRBV24-1 to TRBJ2-5, with D maybe TRBD2 (6 bases). Germline CDR1 reads KGHDR; CDR2 reads SFDVKD. This CDR3 region has 16 residues. Trimming cost V 3 bases and J 5 bases, with 18 bases left between them. CDR3 sequence: CATSDGPGTGGETQYF. The CDR3 coding sequence is TGTGCCACCAGTGATGGCCCCGGGACTGGCGGGGAGACCCAGTACTTC.

V and J are TRBV10-3 and TRBJ2-1, with TRBD1 as a possible D gene (5 bases). Deletions cut 0 bases from V and 2 bases from J, with 11 bases between. CDR3 length equals 16 residues. Per the germline V gene, CDR1 is ENHRY and CDR2 is SYGVKD. The CDR3 DNA reads TGTGCCATCAGTGAGTCGAAGTACAGGACCTACAATGAGCAGTTCTTC. It yields the protein CAISESKYRTYNEQFF.

The chain links TRBV29-1 to TRBJ2-7, with D unclear. This CDR3 is built from 13 residues. Trimming took off 2 bases at V and 2 bases at J, with 10 bases between the two ends. Germline lookup yields CDR1 SQVTM and CDR2 ANQGSEA. This CDR3 is CSVERGIPYEQYF. CDR3 nucleotides: TGCAGCGTTGAAAGAGGTATTCCCTACGAGCAGTACTTC.

This clonotype was recorded only once. The CDR3: CASSLSPTGVVYEQYF. In DNA, the CDR3 is TGTGCCAGCAGTTTATCACCGACAGGGGTAGTATACGAGCAGTACTTC. V and J are TRBV27 and TRBJ2-7; 8 bases are shared with TRBD1. With 0 bases clipped from V and 4 bases from J, the junction kept 8 bases outside the gene matches. Germline V gives CDR1 MNHEY, CDR2 SMNVEV (reference sequence). The CDR3 covers 16 residues.

The rearrangement uses TRBV27 and TRBJ2-1; 8 bases line up with TRBD2. This CDR3 spans 17 amino acids. J was trimmed by 4 bases and V by 5 bases; bases with no gene match: 13. The germline V gene encodes CDR1 MNHEY and CDR2 SMNVEV (reference sequence). CDR3 region: CASSPGASGSTYNEQFF. For the CDR3, the DNA is TGTGCCAGCAGTCCTGGGGCTAGCGGGTCCACGTACAATGAGCAGTTCTTC.

The rearrangement uses TRBV12-3 or TRBV12-4 and TRBJ2-2; D not resolved. Trimming left V 6 bases short and J 8 bases short, with 10 bases between. The CDR3 has 12 residues. The CDR3 DNA is TGTGCCAGCAGGACCTTGGCTGGGGAGCTGTTTTTT. As protein: CASRTLAGELFF.

The rearrangement joins TRBV5-6 to TRBJ1-4; weak D call: TRBD1 (5 bases). Germline CDR1 is SGHDT and CDR2 is YYEEEE. The CDR3 covers 18 residues. The ends were cut back, 3 bases at V and 0 bases at J, with 18 bases in the middle. Here the CDR3 DNA reads TGTGCCAGCAGCTCCGGGACGGAGCGCCTTGCAACTAATGAAAAACTGTTTTTT. Residues: CASSSGTERLATNEKLFF.